These 27 T cell receptor beta chains were sequenced from one sample in a study of blood T cells in healthy people across ages. Then a second PCR, running roughly 7 to 11 cycles, was carried out with a sample-barcoded 5' primer and a J-beta primer mix. Each CDR3 protein is one row after TCRdb ran MiXCR on the 5' RACE reads. The sample has 700,000 to 800,000 distinct CDR3 sequences; more than 40% are singletons. Sequenced: blood. Receptors originate from a woman aged 55-70 years in good health.

This clonotype was detected only a few times. This chain connects TRBV5-1 to TRBJ2-4; maybe TRBD2 (7 bases). CDR1 is SGHRS and CDR2 is YFSETQ in the germline V gene. Deletions cut 1 base from V and 13 bases from J, with 15 bases between. This CDR3 has 13 amino acids. CDR3 nucleotides: TGCGCCAGCAGCTTGTACAGGGAGGGCGGGCAGTACTTC. It yields the protein CASSLYREGGQYF. Full variable domain (outside the CDR3, taken from reference TRBV5-1 and TRBJ2-4): KAGVTQTPRYLIKTRGQQVTLSCSPISGHRSVSWYQQTPGQGLQFLFEYFSETQRNKGNFPGRFSGRQFSNSRSEMNVSTLELGDSALYLCASSLYREGGQYFGAGTRLSVL.

With respect to this clonotype: One end of the junction fails to match germline, which may point to a read error. The chain recombines TRBV18 with TRBJ2-7; the match to TRBD2 covers 10 bases. The CDR3 extends over 16 amino acids. Germline values: CDR1 KGHSH, CDR2 LQKENI. CDR3 in DNA: TGTGCCAACTCACCACGGAGTCTAGCGGGAGTCTCCGAGCAGTACTTC. As protein: CANSPRSLAGVSEQYF.

This clonotype was seen more than once but under ten times. The chain recombines TRBV7-9 with TRBJ2-6; 12 bases align to TRBD1. This CDR3 is 17 amino acids long. Germline V gives CDR1 SEHNR, CDR2 FQNEAQ (reference sequence). The junction had 7 bases not matched to a gene; V was cut back by 6 bases and J by 4 bases. The CDR3 nucleotides read TGTGCCAGCAGTACCGGGACAGGGGGCGAAGGGGCCAACGTCCTGACTTTC. As protein: CASSTGTGGEGANVLTF.

This clonotype has only a few counts. The rearrangement links TRBV11-3 to TRBJ2-5, with TRBD1 matching 9 bases. The CDR3 has 15 amino acids. Looked up from germline, CDR1 is SGHNT and CDR2 is YENEEA. The V and J ends lost 5 bases and 3 bases, in that order; junction bases with no gene match: 7. Written as DNA, the CDR3 is TGTGCCAGCAGCCCCGGACAGGGGATAGAAGAGACCCAGTACTTC. Its translation is CASSPGQGIEETQYF.

The chain joins TRBV4-1 to TRBJ1-2; 9 positions agree with TRBD1. V lost 4 bases and J lost 7; bases outside the gene matches: 10. CDR1 and CDR2 from the germline V gene are MGHRA and YSYEKL. This CDR3 contains 15 residues. Here the CDR3 reads CASSPFPGQGLGYTF. The DNA of the CDR3 is TGCGCCAGCAGCCCTTTCCCGGGACAGGGACTTGGCTACACCTTC.

The table lists this clonotype with a few counts. The V gene is TRBV20-1, the J gene TRBJ2-7; D uncertain. The CDR3 is 15 residues long. V was shortened by 0 bases and J by 1 base, with 13 bases between the two germline ends. Germline V gene data show CDR1 as DFQATT and CDR2 as SNEGSKA (reference sequence). The CDR3 DNA reads as TGCAGTGCTAGAGATCTCCTAGGTGGATCCTACGAGCAGTACTTC. Translating it yields CSARDLLGGSYEQYF.

The genes are TRBV5-1 and TRBJ2-4; 8 nucleotides agree with TRBD1. The J call is doubtful: the DNA matches TRBJ2-7 better. Per germline, CDR1 SGHRS and CDR2 YFSETQ. The CDR3 runs to 15 residues. The CDR3 region is CASSAAGGLFYEQYF. In nucleotides, the CDR3 is TGCGCCAGCAGCGCCGCAGGGGGCCTTTTCTACGAGCAGTACTTC.

This clonotype came up a few times. The V gene is TRBV5-6, the J gene TRBJ2-6; tentatively, D is TRBD2 (6 bases). V was trimmed by 4 bases and J by 0 bases, leaving 17 bases between them. The CDR3 is 18 residues long. The germline V gene has CDR1 SGHDT and CDR2 YYEEEE. The CDR3 DNA follows: TGTGCCAGCAGCCCATGGGACTGGACCCTCTCTGGGGCCAACGTCCTGACTTTC. It translates to CASSPWDWTLSGANVLTF.

As regards this clonotype: This could be a read error, since a much larger clone is one nucleotide away. J is TRBJ2-3 and V is TRBV11-2; 7 bases agree with TRBD1. Trimming cost V 8 bases and J 4 bases; bases outside gene matches: 12. Germline-derived CDR1 and CDR2 are SGHAT and FQNNGV. There are 15 residues in the CDR3. Written as DNA, the CDR3 is TGTGCCAGCGAGGCCGGGACAGCACACGCAGATACGCAGTATTTT. Its translation is CASEAGTAHADTQYF.

This chain joins TRBV5-1 and TRBJ2-1, with D tentatively TRBD2 (6 bases). The J call may be incorrect, as the DNA end agrees better with TRBJ2-7. The germline gives CDR1 SGHRS, CDR2 YFSETQ. CDR3 size: 16 residues. CDR3 nucleotides: TGCGCCAGCAGCTTGGCCGGCGGGATCCGATACAATGAGCAGTACTTC. Its protein is CASSLAGGIRYNEQYF.

The chain combines TRBV6-5 with TRBJ2-4, with no clear D. The CDR3 sequence is 11 residues long. V lost 8 bases, J lost 1 base, and 3 bases lay in between. CDR1 MNHEY and CDR2 SVGAGI come from the germline V gene. CDR3 sequence reads: CASSAKNIQYF. The CDR3 nucleotides read TGTGCCAGCTCGGCCAAAAACATTCAGTACTTC.

This clonotype was seen repeatedly, ten times or more. V and J are TRBV4-3 and TRBJ2-7; TRBD2 matches 10 bases. The J segment lost 7 bases and the V segment lost 4 bases, leaving 7 bases of the junction unmatched. Per the germline V gene, CDR1 is LGHNA and CDR2 is YSLEER. The CDR3 has 14 residues. The CDR3 bases are TGCGCCAGCAGCCCCACTAGCGGGACCCTGGAGCAGTACTTC. This gives the protein CASSPTSGTLEQYF.

The chain employs TRBV6-2 or TRBV6-3 and TRBJ2-3; 7 bases line up with TRBD2. The CDR3 sequence is 12 residues long. The V gene's germline CDR1 is MNHEY and CDR2 SVGEGT. The trim removed 6 bases at V and 12 bases at J, leaving 9 bases unmatched. The CDR3: CASRNPQTSQYF. The CDR3 DNA is TGTGCCAGCAGGAACCCTCAGACTAGCCAGTATTTT.

Regarding this clonotype: At one boundary the junction diverges from the germline segment, which might be a read error. The chain is built from TRBV11-2 and TRBJ1-1; D might be TRBD1 (5 bases). The CDR3 length is 14 residues. Germline CDR1 is SGHAT and CDR2 is FQNNGV. The CDR3 is CASTLGPGEGEVFF. The CDR3 region has the DNA TGTGCCAGCACCCTGGGACCAGGAGAGGGTGAAGTTTTCTTT.

This sequence joins TRBV12-3 or TRBV12-4 and TRBJ1-1; D unclear. The CDR3 runs 14 residues. V shed 1 base and J shed 1 base, with 7 bases lying between them. Here the CDR3 reads CASSLGSGNTEAFF. CDR3 nucleotides: TGTGCCAGCAGTTTAGGTAGCGGGAACACTGAAGCTTTCTTT.

The chain employs TRBV5-1 and TRBJ1-4; 9 nucleotides agree with TRBD1. The CDR3 length is 16 residues. The J segment lost 7 bases and the V segment lost 3 bases, leaving 10 bases of the junction unmatched. Looked up from germline, CDR1 is SGHRS and CDR2 is YFSETQ. The CDR3 region is CASSSGTGNFGEKLFF. The CDR3 DNA follows: TGCGCCAGCAGCTCCGGGACAGGGAATTTCGGTGAAAAACTGTTTTTT.

This clonotype was recorded only once. The chain is built from TRBV20-1 and TRBJ2-5, with 8 bases lining up with TRBD2. CDR1 DFQATT and CDR2 SNEGSKA come from the germline V gene (reference sequence). V lost 0 bases to trimming and J lost 5 bases; unmatched junction nucleotides: 8. CDR3 length equals 15 residues. CDR3 sequence (DNA): TGCAGTGCTAGAGATGCGGGGGGCGCGCTGGAGACCCAGTACTTC. Translated, it gives CSARDAGGALETQYF.

This clonotype was counted only a few times. The DNA for the CDR3 is TGCGCCAGCAGCCAGGTACAGGACATACCGCTTAATGAAAAACTGTTTTTT. Translating gives CASSQVQDIPLNEKLFF. The genes are TRBV4-3 and TRBJ1-4; D may be TRBD1 (5 bases). The V and J ends lost 3 bases and 4 bases respectively, with 18 bases between them. CDR3 length: 17 amino acids. From germline, CDR1 is LGHNA and CDR2 YSLEER.

The chain couples TRBV3-1 to TRBJ2-5; D is unresolved. The V end lost 3 bases, the J end lost 2 bases, and 10 bases lay between the germline ends. CDR1 LGHDT and CDR2 YNNKEL come from the germline V gene (reference sequence). CDR3 length equals 14 residues. CDR3 sequence (DNA): TGTGCCAGCAGCCACCTGACGAGGCAAGAGACCCAGTACTTC. Amino acids: CASSHLTRQETQYF.

CDR3 residues: CASSLGGTGLFAEAFF. The CDR3 nucleotides read TGCGCCAGCAGCTTGGGCGGGACAGGGTTGTTCGCTGAAGCTTTCTTT. The chain uses TRBV5-1 and TRBJ1-1, with 9 bases identical to TRBD1. This CDR3 region has 16 residues. Germline V gene lookup returns CDR1 SGHRS and CDR2 YFSETQ. With 0 bases clipped from V and 6 bases from J, the junction kept 9 bases outside the gene matches.

The gene calls are TRBV20-1 and TRBJ2-3, with a weak D call TRBD2 (5 bases). Germline loops: CDR1 DFQATT, CDR2 SNEGSKA (reference sequence). Trimming pared 7 bases from V and 8 bases from J, leaving 13 bases between. There are 11 residues in the CDR3. This CDR3 is CSDLTSGTQYF. CDR3 coding DNA: TGCAGTGACCTCACTAGTGGTACGCAGTATTTT.

The V and J genes are TRBV7-2 and TRBJ1-5; 7 positions agree with TRBD1. Germline V gene sequence: CDR1 SGHTA, CDR2 FQGNSA. The CDR3 spans 16 residues. Trimming took 1 base from V and 2 from J; bases not matched to a gene: 5. This CDR3 reads CASSLVPGGGNQPQHF. Here the CDR3 DNA reads TGTGCCAGCAGCTTAGTCCCAGGGGGAGGCAATCAGCCCCAGCATTTT.

There are a few counts of this clonotype. This chain links TRBV7-9 with TRBJ1-5, with a tentative D call TRBD1 (5 bases). With 5 bases removed from V and 5 bases from J, the gap between germline ends came to 16 bases. There are 15 residues in the CDR3. Germline CDR1 is SEHNR and CDR2 is FQNEAQ (reference sequence). The DNA for the CDR3 is TGTGCCAGCAGCAACCGCGGGGGAGCAGATCAGCCCCAGCATTTT. Its protein product is CASSNRGGADQPQHF.

This chain links TRBV18 with TRBJ2-5, with a possible D match to TRBD2 (6 bases). Trimming left V 0 bases short and J 11 bases short, with 22 bases between. The CDR3 runs to 16 residues. Germline CDR1 is KGHSH and CDR2 is LQKENI. CDR3 sequence: CASSPPTWRGLTEQYF. CDR3 DNA: TGTGCCAGCTCACCACCGACTTGGCGGGGTCTAACGGAGCAGTACTTC.

A few counts support this clonotype. The chain is built from TRBV7-6 and TRBJ2-3, with 12 nucleotides matching TRBD2. Germline lookup yields CDR1 SGHVS and CDR2 FNYEAQ. The CDR3 length is 16 residues. V lost 4 bases and J lost 5; bases outside the gene matches: 7. The CDR3: CASSSPLAGGIDTQYF. CDR3 coding DNA: TGTGCCAGCAGCTCTCCGCTAGCGGGGGGGATAGATACGCAGTATTTT.

This clonotype was detected only once. V and J are TRBV12-3 or TRBV12-4 and TRBJ2-1; D perhaps matches TRBD2 (7 bases). The CDR3 length is 15 residues. Trimming removed 8 bases at V and 4 bases at J, with 18 bases between. The CDR3 sequence: CASATLKGGYNEQFF. The CDR3, as DNA: TGTGCCAGCGCAACTCTTAAGGGGGGGTACAATGAGCAGTTCTTC.

The chain joins TRBV11-2 to TRBJ2-2, with TRBD1 as a possible D gene (6 bases). V was shortened by 0 bases and J by 5 bases, with 13 bases between the two germline ends. This CDR3 has 16 amino acids. Germline V gene lookup returns CDR1 SGHAT and CDR2 FQNNGV. The DNA for the CDR3 is TGTGCCAGCAGCTTAGATGGCAGGGGCCTAACCGGGGAGCTGTTTTTT. Protein product: CASSLDGRGLTGELFF.